The following is a TCR beta chain sequence with its context. This specimen belongs to a study of CD8 T cells in ankylosing spondylitis. Trimming shortened V by 3 bases and J by 2 bases, and 11 bases separated the two germline ends. CDR3 size: 13 residues. Germline V lookup: CDR1 DFQATT, CDR2 SNEGSKA (reference sequence). TCRdb fed the 5' RACE reads into MiXCR, producing one record per CDR3 protein. Of about 160,000 distinct CDR3 sequences in the sample, just over 9.5% were seen once. Specimen: blood, either unsorted or a sorted T cell fraction (not recorded which). This TCR came from a female donor with ankylosing spondylitis or in good health (not recorded which). J is TRBJ2-7 and V is TRBV20-1; D may be TRBD1 (6 bases). The CDR3 DNA is TGCAGTGCTAGGACGGACAGTACCTACGAGCAGTACTTC. Residues: CSARTDSTYEQYF.